Following are 27 T cell receptor beta chains from one sample sequenced in a study of blood T cells in healthy people across ages. PCR was performed a second time for roughly 7 to 11 cycles using a sample-barcoded 5' primer and a J-beta primer mix. Each CDR3 protein gets one entry after TCRdb re-called the 5' RACE reads with MiXCR. The sample lists hundreds of thousands of distinct CDR3 sequences, about half occurring once. Sequenced sample: blood. These receptors all stem from a man in his sixties in good health.

This sequence joins TRBV7-2 and TRBJ2-6; D is uncertain. Germline V CDR1 and CDR2: SGHTA, FQGNSA. Trimming removed 7 bases from V and 0 bases from J, with 13 bases in between. The CDR3 covers 16 residues. The DNA for the CDR3 is TGTGCCAGCACCCTGTTGGGCAACTCTGGGGCCAACGTCCTGACTTTC. This gives the protein CASTLLGNSGANVLTF.

This clonotype was counted between two and nine times. This rearrangement joins TRBV7-8 to TRBJ2-3; TRBD1 or TRBD2 may be the D gene (5 bases each). Trimming removed 1 base at V and 10 bases at J, with 15 bases between. The CDR3 is 14 residues long. Germline V gene data show CDR1 as SGHVS and CDR2 as FQNEAQ. The CDR3 protein is CASSLDRDPGSQYF. The CDR3 DNA reads TGTGCCAGCAGCTTAGACCGGGACCCGGGCTCGCAGTATTTT. The variable domain in full, with the rest retrieved from reference TRBV7-8 and TRBJ2-3, is GAGVSQSPRYKVAKRGQDVALRCDPISGHVSLFWYQQALGQGPEFLTYFQNEAQLDKSGLPSDRFFAERPEGSVSTLKIQRTQQEDSAVYLCASSLDRDPGSQYFGPGTRLTVL.

This clonotype was picked up a small number of times. The chain is built from TRBV7-2 and TRBJ2-7; TRBD2 matches at 8 bases. With 4 bases clipped from V and 2 bases from J, the junction kept 10 bases outside the gene matches. Germline V gene sequence: CDR1 SGHTA, CDR2 FQGNSA. The CDR3 covers 16 residues. CDR3 nucleotides: TGTGCCAGCAGCTACGTAAGGGGACTAGAAACCTACGAGCAGTACTTC. Its translation is CASSYVRGLETYEQYF.

The chain links TRBV14 to TRBJ2-1; no clear D gene. With 0 bases removed from V and 6 bases from J, the gap between germline ends came to 9 bases. Germline V gene sequence: CDR1 SGHDN, CDR2 FVKESK. The CDR3 runs 14 residues. DNA for the CDR3: TGTGCCAGCAGCCAAGAGGCATTCTCCAATGAGCAGTTCTTC. This sequence encodes CASSQEAFSNEQFF.

The rearrangement links TRBV5-1 to TRBJ2-5, with 8 bases matching TRBD2. V gave up 4 bases and J gave up 5 bases; unmatched junction bases: 7. Germline loops: CDR1 SGHRS, CDR2 YFSETQ. This CDR3 is 14 amino acids long. The CDR3 reads CASSRTSNGETQYF. DNA of the CDR3: TGCGCCAGCAGCAGGACTAGCAACGGGGAGACCCAGTACTTC.

Notes on this clonotype: It may be a read error: a sequence one base away is much more abundant. The CDR3 coding sequence is TGTCCCAGCAGGCGGAACACCGGGGAGCTGTTTTTT. This sequence encodes CPSRRNTGELFF. The rearrangement joins TRBV6-2 or TRBV6-3 to TRBJ2-2; D is unclear. This CDR3 comprises 12 residues. Looked up from germline, CDR1 is MNHEY and CDR2 is SVGEGT.

This sequence joins TRBV29-1 and TRBJ1-1, with D uncertain. V lost 7 bases and J 0 bases, leaving 12 bases between the germline ends. The CDR3 totals 13 residues. Germline CDR1 and CDR2: SQVTM and ANQGSEA. The CDR3 spells CSGRRELNTEAFF. The CDR3 DNA is TGCAGCGGAAGGAGGGAGTTGAACACTGAAGCTTTCTTT. The whole variable domain, filled in from reference TRBV29-1 and TRBJ1-1, reads SAVISQKPSRDICQRGTSLTIQCQVDSQVTMMFWYRQQPGQSLTLIATANQGSEATYESGFVIDKFPISRPNLTFSTLTVSNMSPEDSSIYLCSGRRELNTEAFFGQGTRLTVV.

The chain is built from TRBV28 and TRBJ2-7; maybe TRBD2 (6 bases). The CDR3 has 12 residues. V lost 6 bases and J 8 bases, leaving 14 bases between the germline ends. Looked up from germline, CDR1 is MDHEN and CDR2 is SYDVKM. In nucleotides, the CDR3 is TGTGCCAGCAGCTCGGGACTTAGAAAGCAGTACTTC. Translation gives CASSSGLRKQYF.

The chain employs TRBV7-2 and TRBJ2-1; no clear D gene. Trimming stripped 1 base from V and 2 bases from J, with 12 bases between. The germline V gene has CDR1 SGHTA and CDR2 FQGNSA. This CDR3 contains 16 residues. This CDR3 reads CASSLGASTTYNEQFF. The CDR3 DNA reads as TGTGCCAGCAGCTTAGGGGCATCGACAACCTACAATGAGCAGTTCTTC.

This clonotype was seen many times. The chain recombines TRBV13 with TRBJ2-4; tentative D call: TRBD1 (6 bases). This CDR3 has 17 amino acids. The V and J ends lost 3 bases and 1 base respectively, with 16 bases between them. Germline loops: CDR1 PRHDT, CDR2 FYEKMQ (reference sequence). The CDR3 coding sequence is TGTGCCAGCAGCTTTGGGGCCAGGGGTCGTGCCAAAAACATTCAGTACTTC. Amino acids: CASSFGARGRAKNIQYF.

V usage is TRBV4-1 and J usage is TRBJ2-7; TRBD2 is a possible D gene (5 bases). Trimming shortened V by 2 bases and J by 4 bases, and 12 bases separated the two germline ends. The CDR3 extends over 14 amino acids. Germline lookup yields CDR1 MGHRA and CDR2 YSYEKL. The CDR3 DNA follows: TGCGCCAGCAGCCAACCTACTAGTTTATACGAGCAGTACTTC. It is translated as CASSQPTSLYEQYF.

This clonotype was detected only once. This chain uses TRBV6-2 or TRBV6-3 with TRBJ2-7; 7 bases line up with TRBD1. CDR3 length: 15 residues. J gave up 2 bases and V 5 bases, and 9 bases lay outside the gene matches. Germline V gene data show CDR1 as MNHEY and CDR2 as SVGEGT. CDR3 sequence reads: CASSAADRSTYEQYF. CDR3 nucleotide sequence: TGTGCCAGCAGTGCTGCGGACAGGTCGACCTACGAGCAGTACTTC.

In this sample, this clonotype turned up a few times. The chain employs TRBV3-1 and TRBJ1-2, with D perhaps TRBD1 (5 bases). Germline V lookup: CDR1 LGHDT, CDR2 YNNKEL (reference sequence). The CDR3 is 15 residues long. V was clipped by 4 bases and J by 3 bases, with 15 bases between them. The CDR3 DNA is TGTGCCAGCAGCCCTAACCGCGGGGGAGACTATGGCTACACCTTC. Protein sequence: CASSPNRGGDYGYTF.

This clonotype was counted only a few times. The rearrangement joins TRBV20-1 to TRBJ2-5; 8 nucleotides match TRBD2. CDR1 is DFQATT and CDR2 is SNEGSKA in the germline V gene (reference sequence). This CDR3 has 16 amino acids. The V segment lost 0 bases and the J segment 4 bases; nucleotides outside the gene matches: 10. The CDR3: CSARDLRGLVRETQYF. The CDR3, as DNA: TGCAGTGCTAGAGATCTCAGGGGACTAGTTCGAGAGACCCAGTACTTC.

This chain joins TRBV11-2 and TRBJ2-7; 7 nucleotides align to TRBD2. V dropped 4 bases and J dropped 5; count of bases not matched to a gene: 8. CDR1 SGHAT and CDR2 FQNNGV come from the germline V gene. This CDR3 contains 14 residues. The DNA for the CDR3 is TGTGCCAGCAGCTCCGGAGGGAGGGGCGACGAGCAGTACTTC. Protein product: CASSSGGRGDEQYF.

This clonotype was observed a handful of times. The rearrangement links TRBV12-3 or TRBV12-4 to TRBJ2-1; TRBD2 matches 10 bases. The CDR3 loop spans 15 amino acids. The V gene end was trimmed by 1 base and the J gene end by 8 bases; junction bases not matched to a gene: 5. The CDR3 loop reads CASSLGRAGGDEQFF. DNA for the CDR3: TGTGCCAGCAGTTTAGGACGAGCGGGAGGGGATGAGCAGTTCTTC.

This clonotype was seen a single time. This chain connects TRBV12-3 or TRBV12-4 to TRBJ2-7; TRBD2 is a possible D gene (6 bases). Trimming took 6 bases from V and 3 from J, leaving 12 bases between them. The CDR3 totals 13 residues. The CDR3 DNA reads TGTGCCAGCAGGGCCCCGGGAGACTACGAGCAGTACTTC. Translated: CASRAPGDYEQYF.

The J gene is TRBJ2-5, the V gene TRBV5-1; tentative D call: TRBD2 (5 bases). Germline CDR1 and CDR2: SGHRS and YFSETQ. V lost 4 bases, J lost 5 bases, and 9 bases lay in between. The CDR3 extends over 12 amino acids. The CDR3 spells CASSAEVETQYF. The CDR3 DNA sequence: TGCGCCAGCAGCGCGGAGGTTGAGACCCAGTACTTC.

This clonotype was counted at least ten times. V gene TRBV6-5 combines with J gene TRBJ2-1; 8 positions agree with TRBD2. V shed 6 bases, J shed 2 bases, and the junction held 6 bases outside the gene matches. CDR3 length: 15 residues. The germline V gene has CDR1 MNHEY and CDR2 SVGAGI. CDR3 protein: CASRPGLAAYNEQFF. CDR3 in DNA: TGTGCCAGCAGACCCGGACTAGCTGCCTACAATGAGCAGTTCTTC.

This clonotype was seen only a few times. V is TRBV29-1 and J is TRBJ1-5, with D perhaps matching TRBD1 (6 bases). CDR1 and CDR2 from the germline V gene are SQVTM and ANQGSEA. The V end was cut by 4 bases, the J end by 2 bases, with 9 bases between. The CDR3 length is 13 residues. CDR3 residues: CSVGNRGNQPQHF. DNA for the CDR3: TGCAGCGTTGGGAACAGGGGCAATCAGCCCCAGCATTTT.

The chain employs TRBV20-1 and TRBJ2-3; D not certain. This CDR3 has 14 residues. With 5 bases removed from V and 1 base from J, the gap between germline ends came to 13 bases. The germline V gene encodes CDR1 DFQATT and CDR2 SNEGSKA (reference sequence). The CDR3 DNA is TGCAGTGCTTTTCGTCGGGCGGGCACAGATACGCAGTATTTT. Amino acids: CSAFRRAGTDTQYF.

CDR3 in DNA: TGTGCCAACACCTGGGGCTCTTACAATGAGCAGTTCTTC. Translated, it gives CANTWGSYNEQFF. V is TRBV12-3 or TRBV12-4 and J is TRBJ2-1, with a possible D match to TRBD1 (5 bases). Trimming left V 10 bases short and J 4 bases short, with 14 bases between. The CDR3 length is 13 residues.

V gene TRBV20-1 combines with J gene TRBJ2-7; possibly TRBD1 or TRBD2 for D (5 bases each). The germline CDR1 and CDR2 sequences are DFQATT and SNEGSKA (reference sequence). The ends were cut back, 6 bases at V and 2 bases at J, with 20 bases in the middle. CDR3 length equals 15 residues. For the CDR3, the DNA is TGCAGTGCGTCGGGGCTACCTGGGCGACCCTACGAGCAGTACTTC. This sequence encodes CSASGLPGRPYEQYF.

This clonotype showed up just once. This sequence joins TRBV7-2 and TRBJ2-1, with TRBD2 matching 13 bases. Trimming cost V 5 bases and J 10 bases; bases outside gene matches: 8. The CDR3 spans 15 residues. Germline CDR1 is SGHTA and CDR2 is FQGNSA. The CDR3 nucleotides read TGTGCCAGCAGCACAGGACTAGCGGGAGTAAGGGAGCAGTTCTTC. This gives the protein CASSTGLAGVREQFF.

This clonotype was seen only a few times. The chain carries TRBV11-2 and TRBJ2-2, with TRBD1 as a possible D gene (7 bases). V was cut by 5 bases and J by 5 bases, with 15 bases left in between. The CDR3 has 15 amino acids. The V gene's germline CDR1 is SGHAT and CDR2 FQNNGV. The CDR3 DNA sequence: TGTGCCAGCAGCCAGGGGGGAGTCTGGACCGGGGAGCTGTTTTTT. This sequence encodes CASSQGGVWTGELFF. Full variable domain (rest looked up from reference TRBV11-2 and TRBJ2-2): EAGVAQSPRYKIIEKRQSVAFWCNPISGHATLYWYQQILGQGPKLLIQFQNNGVVDDSQLPKDRFSAERLKGVDSTLKIQPAKLEDSAVYLCASSQGGVWTGELFFGEGSRLTVL.

CDR3 bases: TGTGCCATCAGTCGGGGACAGGGGGCAGGGGAGCAGTACTTC. Translating it yields CAISRGQGAGEQYF. This chain links TRBV10-3 with TRBJ2-4; 12 nucleotides align to TRBD1. J was trimmed by 13 bases and V by 5 bases; bases with no gene match: 9. The germline V gene encodes CDR1 ENHRY and CDR2 SYGVKD. The CDR3 totals 14 residues.

The J gene is TRBJ2-1, the V gene TRBV6-1, with D unresolved. V lost 5 bases and J lost 0, with 11 bases in between. The germline V gene encodes CDR1 MNHNS and CDR2 SASEGT. CDR3 length: 15 residues. CDR3 loop: CASSLRWGSYNEQFF. The CDR3 DNA reads as TGTGCCAGCAGTCTGAGGTGGGGCTCCTACAATGAGCAGTTCTTC.